What follows are 25 T cell receptor beta chains derived from one specimen sequenced in a study of cytomegalovirus exposure and HLA in healthy donors. Both 60 Vbeta primers and 13 Jbeta primers went into the PCR. Here immunoSEQ multiplex PCR was the method, and the copy in TCRdb shows in-frame clones only, minus some. The table has 40,000 to 55,000 clones, 65% to 80% seen once. The specimen was PBMCs. All receptors derive from a woman aged 50 to 60 in good health and CMV-seronegative.

The chain links TRBV28 to TRBJ1-5; possibly TRBD1 for D (5 bases). CDR1 and CDR2 (germline): MDHEN, SYDVKM. The CDR3 covers 16 residues. V lost 6 bases and J lost 2, with 17 bases in between. This chain's CDR3 is CASRTITGVRNQPQHF. The CDR3 DNA follows: TGTGCCAGCAGGACAATCACGGGGGTACGCAATCAGCCCCAGCATTTT.

This chain joins TRBV19 and TRBJ1-1, with D perhaps TRBD1 (6 bases). Germline assignment: CDR1 LNHDA and CDR2 SQIVND (reference sequence). With 1 base removed from V and 5 bases from J, the gap between germline ends came to 8 bases. The CDR3 is 13 residues long. The CDR3 DNA reads as TGTGCCAGTAGTATAGGTACAGGGACTGAAGCTTTCTTT. Residues: CASSIGTGTEAFF.

This chain links TRBV6-1 with TRBJ2-7, with TRBD2 as a possible D gene (6 bases). Per the germline V gene, CDR1 is MNHNS and CDR2 is SASEGT. The CDR3 contains 15 residues. The V end lost 9 bases, the J end lost 0 bases, and 18 bases lay between the germline ends. The CDR3 bases are TGTGCCAGTACAGCTTACCGGGACTCCTCCTACGAGCAGTACTTC. Its protein product is CASTAYRDSSYEQYF.

The chain uses TRBV5-1 and TRBJ2-5; TRBD1 might be the D (6 bases). CDR1 and CDR2 (germline): SGHRS, YFSETQ. CDR3 length: 14 amino acids. Trimming cost V 0 bases and J 5 bases, with 11 bases left between them. CDR3 DNA sequence: TGCGCCAGCAGCTTGGCACAGGGCCGGGAGACCCAGTACTTC. Residues: CASSLAQGRETQYF.

This clone came up a few times. The chain joins TRBV6-5 to TRBJ1-1, with a weak D call TRBD1 (5 bases). Germline CDR1 reads MNHEY; CDR2 reads SVGAGI. Trimming removed 6 bases from V and 1 base from J, with 9 bases in between. CDR3 length: 13 amino acids. CDR3 in amino acids: CASSRGWNTEAFF. The CDR3 region has the DNA TGTGCCAGCAGCCGGGGGTGGAACACTGAAGCTTTCTTT.

This clone has a handful of counts. The rearrangement links TRBV30 to TRBJ1-5; D unclear. The CDR3 is made up of 13 amino acids. CDR1 is GTSNPN and CDR2 is SVGIG in the germline V gene (reference sequence). V was cut by 1 base and J by 7 bases, with 11 bases left in between. This CDR3 reads CAWSGLGSQPQHF. The CDR3 DNA reads TGTGCCTGGAGTGGGCTTGGTTCCCAGCCCCAGCATTTT.

This chain joins TRBV6-5 and TRBJ2-5; D unclear. The CDR3 loop spans 14 amino acids. The V end lost 6 bases, the J end lost 2 bases, and 13 bases lay between the germline ends. Germline CDR1 and CDR2: MNHEY and SVGAGI. The CDR3 nucleotides are TGTGCCAGCAGAGCAGGCTTCCTTCAAGAGACCCAGTACTTC. Translating gives CASRAGFLQETQYF.

The chain couples TRBV28 to TRBJ2-7; D is unresolved. Germline V lookup: CDR1 MDHEN, CDR2 SYDVKM. The CDR3 covers 12 residues. Trimming shortened V by 3 bases and J by 4 bases, and 7 bases separated the two germline ends. The CDR3, as DNA: TGTGCCAGCAGTTTTCAAGCTTACGAGCAGTACTTC. This translates into CASSFQAYEQYF.

The gene calls are TRBV6-6 and TRBJ1-5, with TRBD1 matching over 10 bases. Germline assignment: CDR1 MNHNY and CDR2 SVGAGI (reference sequence). This CDR3 is built from 16 residues. Losses at the gene ends were 3 bases for V and 1 base for J; bases not matched to a gene: 3. In DNA form, the CDR3 reads TGTGCCAGCAGTTATCCGGGACAGGGGAGCAATCAGCCCCAGCATTTT. Encoded protein: CASSYPGQGSNQPQHF.

The genes are TRBV5-4 and TRBJ2-5, with D perhaps TRBD1 (6 bases). The CDR3 spans 15 residues. The ends were cut back, 4 bases at V and 1 base at J, with 14 bases in the middle. Germline CDR1 is SGHNT and CDR2 is YYREEE (reference sequence). The CDR3 here is CASSPRGDSQETQYF. The CDR3 region has the DNA TGTGCCAGCAGCCCCAGGGGCGACTCCCAAGAGACCCAGTACTTC.

The chain employs TRBV7-2 and TRBJ2-1; 13 bases fit TRBD2. Germline V lookup: CDR1 SGHTA, CDR2 FQGNSA. V dropped 3 bases and J dropped 5; count of bases not matched to a gene: 4. The CDR3 has 16 residues. The CDR3 DNA reads TGTGCCAGCAGCTTGCGACTAGCGGGGGGCGACAATGAGCAGTTCTTC. Residues: CASSLRLAGGDNEQFF.

This clone was seen only a few times. The rearrangement joins TRBV7-3 to TRBJ2-3; 8 bases agree with TRBD2. V shed 1 base and J 5 bases; nucleotides not matched to a gene: 5. CDR3 length: 15 residues. The germline V gene has CDR1 SGHTA and CDR2 FQGTGA. The CDR3 reads CASSLSGGRRDTQYF. In DNA, the CDR3 is TGTGCCAGCAGCTTAAGCGGGGGGCGAAGAGATACGCAGTATTTT.

About this clone itself: This same CDR3 is encoded by further DNA sequences in the sample. The CDR3 spells CASSPVGVAGTEAFF. The CDR3, as DNA: TGTGCCAGCAGCCCGGTCGGCGTTGCGGGCACTGAAGCTTTCTTT. V usage is TRBV7-9 and J usage is TRBJ1-1; D is undetermined. The CDR3 length is 15 residues. The germline V gene encodes CDR1 SEHNR and CDR2 FQNEAQ (reference sequence). Deletions cut 5 bases from V and 4 bases from J, with 17 bases between.

This chain joins TRBV19 and TRBJ1-1; D call uncertain. V lost 6 bases and J 0 bases, leaving 14 bases between the germline ends. This CDR3 region has 15 residues. Looked up from germline, CDR1 is LNHDA and CDR2 is SQIVND (reference sequence). The CDR3, as DNA: TGTGCCAGTAGCTCAAATTCGGGAATGAACACTGAAGCTTTCTTT. It codes for CASSSNSGMNTEAFF.

V and J are TRBV28 and TRBJ2-2; 7 bases map to TRBD2. The ends lost 4 bases at V and 8 bases at J; junction bases unmatched: 7. Germline V lookup: CDR1 MDHEN, CDR2 SYDVKM. The CDR3 spans 14 residues. CDR3 nucleotide sequence: TGTGCCAGCAGTTCTCGGGGGGACGAGGGGGAGCTGTTTTTT. Translation: CASSSRGDEGELFF.

The V and J genes are TRBV6-5 and TRBJ2-5; 7 bases map to TRBD2. The J call may be incorrect, as the DNA end agrees better with TRBJ2-7. CDR1 and CDR2 from the germline V gene are MNHEY and SVGAGI. CDR3 size: 15 residues. The CDR3 loop reads CASSSLRGSSYEQYF. As DNA, the CDR3 is TGTGCCAGCAGTTCCCTTCGCGGGAGCTCCTACGAGCAGTACTTC.

In nucleotides, the CDR3 is TGTGCCAGCAGAGACAGGGCCTGGGCGGATACGCAGTATTTT. Amino acid sequence: CASRDRAWADTQYF. The chain has TRBV6-1 and TRBJ2-3; 7 positions agree with TRBD1. CDR3 length: 14 residues. Germline CDR1 MNHNS, CDR2 SASEGT. Trimming took 6 bases from V and 6 from J; bases not matched to a gene: 9.

This chain uses TRBV18 with TRBJ2-5, with TRBD1 matching over 8 bases. The V segment lost 5 bases and the J segment 0 bases; nucleotides outside the gene matches: 5. Looked up from germline, CDR1 is KGHSH and CDR2 is LQKENI. This CDR3 comprises 15 residues. The CDR3 loop is CASSSAGGYQETQYF. CDR3 nucleotides: TGTGCCAGCTCATCCGCAGGGGGCTACCAAGAGACCCAGTACTTC.

This chain joins TRBV25-1 and TRBJ1-3, with a possible D match to TRBD1 (6 bases). CDR1 and CDR2 (germline): MGHDK, SYGVNS. V was shortened by 3 bases and J by 7 bases, with 16 bases between the two germline ends. There are 15 residues in the CDR3. DNA of the CDR3: TGTGCCAGCAGTGATCCCTCGACAGGTGGCAACACCATATATTTT. Translating it yields CASSDPSTGGNTIYF.

CDR3 sequence (DNA): TGTGCCAGCAGCTTACTAGGTAGCGGCTATGGCTACACCTTC. It yields the protein CASSLLGSGYGYTF. This chain uses TRBV7-2 with TRBJ1-2; D unclear. Germline V gene sequence: CDR1 SGHTA, CDR2 FQGNSA. Trimming shortened V by 2 bases and J by 4 bases, and 11 bases separated the two germline ends. The CDR3 is 14 residues long.

The chain employs TRBV19 and TRBJ2-3, with 11 positions matching TRBD2. With 5 bases clipped from V and 1 base from J, the junction kept 5 bases outside the gene matches. From germline, CDR1 is LNHDA and CDR2 SQIVND (reference sequence). The CDR3 has 16 residues. The CDR3 DNA sequence: TGTGCCAGTAGTCCCCGGACTAGCGGGCGCACAGATACGCAGTATTTT. As protein: CASSPRTSGRTDTQYF.

The chain is built from TRBV4-3 and TRBJ1-6, with a possible D match to TRBD1 (6 bases). The CDR3 contains 16 residues. Germline CDR1 is LGHNA and CDR2 is YSLEER. The V end was cut by 3 bases, the J end by 6 bases, with 15 bases between. The CDR3 DNA reads as TGCGCCAGCAGCCACTCACAGGGTCAAGGTAATTCACCCCTCCACTTT. Protein sequence: CASSHSQGQGNSPLHF.

The chain recombines TRBV5-1 with TRBJ2-2; TRBD1 aligns across 10 bases. J gave up 5 bases and V 0 bases, and 7 bases lay outside the gene matches. The CDR3 totals 17 residues. Per the germline V gene, CDR1 is SGHRS and CDR2 is YFSETQ. The CDR3 here is CASSLAQGQGGTGELFF. For the CDR3, the DNA is TGCGCCAGCAGCTTGGCTCAAGGACAGGGGGGAACCGGGGAGCTGTTTTTT.

This chain connects TRBV6-6 to TRBJ1-1, with D possibly being TRBD1 (6 bases). This CDR3 has 15 amino acids. The V gene lost 8 bases and the J gene lost 1 base, with 17 bases spanning the gap. The germline gives CDR1 MNHNY, CDR2 SVGAGI (reference sequence). For the CDR3, the DNA is TGTGCCAGCCACGGCTTATCGACAGGGAACACTGAAGCTTTCTTT. Translated, it gives CASHGLSTGNTEAFF.

The rearrangement joins TRBV28 to TRBJ2-7, with TRBD1 identical over 11 bases. The CDR3 runs to 16 residues. The V gene end was trimmed by 1 base and the J gene end by 3 bases; junction bases not matched to a gene: 5. From germline, CDR1 is MDHEN and CDR2 SYDVKM. As DNA, the CDR3 is TGTGCCAGCAGTTTATCAGGGACAGGGGGTCTCTACGAGCAGTACTTC. Amino acid sequence: CASSLSGTGGLYEQYF.